This TCR beta chain derives from a study of T cell responses to AZD1222 COVID-19 vaccine. Study outcomes and limitations: Every sample of the repertoires postdated the peak T cell response.

On this clone itself: No antigen is known for it.

Germline V CDR1 and CDR2: KGHSH, LQKENI. V lost 0 bases and J 6 bases, leaving 18 bases between the germline ends. CDR3 length: 17 residues. Generated by immunoSEQ multiplex PCR, the TCRdb table keeps only in-frame clones and is missing some. The data show some 150,000 clones, about 90% seen once. Sample: peripheral blood, taken on day 0 of AZD1222 vaccination. The sequence derives from an adult in good health. This chain connects TRBV18 to TRBJ2-1, with D possibly matching TRBD2 (7 bases). The CDR3 region is CASSPPVGGGGGNEQFF. DNA of the CDR3: TGTGCCAGCTCACCACCGGTTGGCGGGGGCGGGGGCAATGAGCAGTTCTTC.